A single sample gave rise to the 12 T cell receptor beta chains below, sequenced in a study of OX40 agonist ivuxolimab in advanced cancers. The data were produced by immunoSEQ multiplex PCR, yet TCRdb's version contains in-frame clones alone and is incomplete. The repertoire has roughly 75,000 clones, more than 75% of them found once; the top ten carry approximately 0.8%. Sequences were derived from CD4+ or CD8+ T cells sorted from blood, sampled in a trial of the OX40 agonist ivuxolimab. The receptors were sampled from an adult with an advanced solid tumor such as melanoma, head and neck, liver or kidney cancer.

This chain links TRBV4-1 with TRBJ2-1; 13 bases agree with TRBD2. The V segment lost 1 base and the J segment 3 bases; nucleotides outside the gene matches: 0. Germline CDR1 and CDR2: MGHRA and YSYEKL. The CDR3 runs to 16 residues. CDR3 in amino acids: CASSQGLAGGYNEQFF. The CDR3 DNA sequence: TGCGCCAGCAGCCAAGGACTAGCGGGAGGCTACAATGAGCAGTTCTTC.

The gene calls are TRBV18 and TRBJ2-1; D gene ambiguous. The ends were cut back, 6 bases at V and 3 bases at J, with 12 bases in the middle. The germline V gene encodes CDR1 KGHSH and CDR2 LQKENI. The CDR3 sequence is 14 residues long. DNA of the CDR3: TGTGCCAGCTCCTCGGTCCTACTCTACAATGAGCAGTTCTTC. Its translation is CASSSVLLYNEQFF.

The J gene is TRBJ2-3, the V gene TRBV19, with 7 nucleotides matching TRBD2. From germline, CDR1 is LNHDA and CDR2 SQIVND (reference sequence). The CDR3 runs 15 residues. Losses at the gene ends were 5 bases for V and 3 bases for J; bases not matched to a gene: 8. The CDR3 DNA follows: TGTGCCAGTAGTGTCCAGCGGGGTGGGACAGATACGCAGTATTTT. It codes for CASSVQRGGTDTQYF.

The V gene is TRBV18, the J gene TRBJ2-2; D perhaps matches TRBD1 (6 bases). Between the trimmed V and J ends, which lost 2 bases and 2 bases, there was a span of 12 bases. This CDR3 has 16 residues. Germline V CDR1 and CDR2: KGHSH, LQKENI. The CDR3 nucleotides read TGTGCCAGCTCACCAAACCAACAGGGTAACACCGGGGAGCTGTTTTTT. It codes for CASSPNQQGNTGELFF.

The rearrangement links TRBV7-2 to TRBJ1-2; 9 bases are a match to TRBD1. The CDR3 extends over 16 amino acids. V trimming: 1 base; J trimming: 8 bases; junction bases outside the gene matches: 11. Per the germline V gene, CDR1 is SGHTA and CDR2 is FQGNSA. The CDR3 protein is CASSLGPTDRGLGYTF. The CDR3, as DNA: TGTGCCAGCAGCTTAGGGCCCACGGACAGGGGATTGGGCTACACCTTC.

This clone has more than one count but fewer than ten. This chain joins TRBV7-9 and TRBJ2-5, with 8 bases lining up with TRBD2. After removal of 10 bases from V and 5 bases from J, the junction contained 6 bases not matched to a gene. This CDR3 region has 12 residues. The V gene's germline CDR1 is SEHNR and CDR2 FQNEAQ (reference sequence). The CDR3 nucleotides read TGTGCCACCCGGGGACTAGATGAGACCCAGTACTTC. Amino acid sequence: CATRGLDETQYF. The variable domain in full, with the rest retrieved from reference TRBV7-9 and TRBJ2-5, is DTGVSQNPRHKITKRGQNVTFRCDPISEHNRLYWYRQTLGQGPEFLTYFQNEAQLEKSRLLSDRFSAERPKGSFSTLEIQRTEQGDSAMYLCATRGLDETQYFGPGTRLLVL.

V and J are TRBV7-9 and TRBJ2-3, with D unclear. The length of the CDR3 is 12 residues. Trimming left V 4 bases short and J 4 bases short, with 6 bases between. The germline CDR1 and CDR2 sequences are SEHNR and FQNEAQ (reference sequence). The chain's CDR3 is CASSYSADTQYF. The CDR3 DNA reads as TGTGCCAGCAGCTACTCCGCAGATACGCAGTATTTT.

The chain employs TRBV6-5 and TRBJ1-1; D not certain. CDR3 size: 13 residues. Germline V gives CDR1 MNHEY, CDR2 SVGAGI. V was pared by 6 bases and J by 1 base, with 9 bases between. In DNA, the CDR3 is TGTGCCAGCAGAACAACGAGGAACACTGAAGCTTTCTTT. Encoded protein: CASRTTRNTEAFF.

Worth noting for this clone: One end of the junction does not line up with germline, which may come from a read error. The V call is TRBV14, the J call TRBJ2-7; possibly TRBD2 for D (5 bases). This CDR3 has 13 amino acids. CDR1 is SGHDN and CDR2 is FVKESK in the germline V gene. Written as DNA, the CDR3 is TGTGCCAGCAGCCAAGACCGGGGAGAGGTTTGCGACTTC. Translated: CASSQDRGEVCDF.

The chain uses TRBV4-1 and TRBJ2-1, with 13 bases matching TRBD2. The CDR3 runs 19 residues. Germline CDR1 is MGHRA and CDR2 is YSYEKL. V gave up 0 bases and J gave up 5 bases; unmatched junction bases: 10. Written as DNA, the CDR3 is TGCGCCAGCAGCCAAGATAGGAGACTAGCGGGAGGCGGGCACAATGAGCAGTTCTTC. It encodes CASSQDRRLAGGGHNEQFF.

V usage is TRBV12-5 and J usage is TRBJ2-7, with D perhaps TRBD2 (6 bases). The germline V gene has CDR1 LGHNT and CDR2 FRNRAP. The V end was cut by 6 bases, the J end by 6 bases, with 30 bases between. This CDR3 region has 18 residues. CDR3 amino acids: CASGDHRDGPRVGGEQYF. CDR3 coding DNA: TGTGCTAGTGGCGACCATAGGGACGGACCCCGTGTGGGGGGCGAGCAGTACTTC.

The chain combines TRBV19 with TRBJ2-1; D might be TRBD2 (5 bases). The CDR3 extends over 16 amino acids. Trimming stripped 5 bases from V and 7 bases from J, with 21 bases between. The germline gives CDR1 LNHDA, CDR2 SQIVND (reference sequence). CDR3 residues: CASSYPVGSRLNEQFF. The CDR3 coding sequence is TGTGCCAGTAGTTACCCTGTTGGGAGTCGCTTAAATGAGCAGTTCTTC.